These T cell receptor beta chains were read from a single sample in a study of identical twins. Each CDR3 protein is one row after TCRdb ran MiXCR on the 5' RACE reads. The sample records about 700,000 distinct CDR3 sequences, roughly 8% being singletons. These data were also filed under a second study, of yellow fever vaccine responses in identical twins.

Material for sequencing was PBMCs. These receptors were obtained from a young woman in good health. Each CDR3 is given with its conserved first and last residue. A D gene is named only where the DNA matches it firmly. Size tells how often a clone was seen (once, few, many) or the class of an expanded clone, and some rows leave it out.

CDR3 length: 16
D gene: TRBD2
V gene: TRBV6-2/TRBV6-3
clone size: few
J gene: TRBJ2-1
CDR3 DNA: TGTGCCAGCAGAGGCTTAGCGGGGCAACACTACAATGAGCAGTTCTTC
CDR3 protein: CASRGLAGQHYNEQFF

CDR3 length: 16
D gene: TRBD2
V gene: TRBV6-2/TRBV6-3
clone size: few
J gene: TRBJ2-1
CDR3 DNA: TGTGCCAGCAGGGCCCCCGGGACTAGCGGATACAATGAGCAGTTCTTC
CDR3 protein: CASRAPGTSGYNEQFF

CDR3 length: 15
D gene: NA
V gene: TRBV12-3/TRBV12-4
clone size: few
J gene: TRBJ1-1
CDR3 DNA: TGTGCCAGCAGACCGCACGGGGCTCCAGGAACTGAAGCTTTCTTT
CDR3 protein: CASRPHGAPGTEAFF

CDR3 length: 13
D gene: TRBD2
V gene: TRBV20-1
clone size: NA
J gene: TRBJ2-3
CDR3 DNA: TGCAGTGCTAGGGGGACTATCAATCATACGCAGTATTTT
CDR3 protein: CSARGTINHTQYF

CDR3 length: 13
D gene: NA
V gene: TRBV20-1
clone size: few
J gene: TRBJ1-1
CDR3 DNA: TGCAGTGCCGATATGGGCGGGAACACTGAAGCTTTCTTT
CDR3 protein: CSADMGGNTEAFF

CDR3 length: 17
D gene: TRBD1
V gene: TRBV20-1
clone size: few
J gene: TRBJ2-6
CDR3 DNA: TGCAGTGGGGCGACAGGGATTGAGTTGGCTGGGGCCAACGTCCTGACTTTC
CDR3 protein: CSGATGIELAGANVLTF

CDR3 length: 20
D gene: TRBD2
V gene: TRBV11-2
clone size: NA
J gene: TRBJ2-5
CDR3 DNA: TGTGCCAGCAGCTTAGATTCTAGGACTAGCGGGAGGAGGGGTTGGGAGACCCAGTACTTC
CDR3 protein: CASSLDSRTSGRRGWETQYF

CDR3 length: 13
D gene: NA
V gene: TRBV12-3/TRBV12-4
clone size: many
J gene: TRBJ2-7
CDR3 DNA: TGTGCCAGCAGTTTAGACAGCCTCTACGAGCAGTACTTC
CDR3 protein: CASSLDSLYEQYF

CDR3 length: 14
D gene: NA
V gene: TRBV5-6
clone size: NA
J gene: TRBJ2-4
CDR3 DNA: TGTGCCAGCAGCTTCAGGGGCGTTTTTGACATTCAGTACTTC
CDR3 protein: CASSFRGVFDIQYF

CDR3 length: 18
D gene: TRBD2
V gene: TRBV4-3
clone size: few
J gene: TRBJ2-7
CDR3 DNA: TGCGCCAGCAGCCAAGATCTAGCGGGAGGACCAGAATCCTACGAGCAGTACTTC
CDR3 protein: CASSQDLAGGPESYEQYF

CDR3 length: 15
D gene: NA
V gene: TRBV7-9
clone size: few
J gene: TRBJ2-3
CDR3 DNA: TGTGCCAGTACCTCGCGGGGCGATAGCACAGATACGCAGTATTTT
CDR3 protein: CASTSRGDSTDTQYF

CDR3 length: 15
D gene: NA
V gene: TRBV12-3/TRBV12-4
clone size: many
J gene: TRBJ2-3
CDR3 DNA: TGTGCCAGCAGTTTGTCTGGAATCAGCACAGATACGCAGTATTTT
CDR3 protein: CASSLSGISTDTQYF

CDR3 length: 15
D gene: TRBD2
V gene: TRBV7-9
clone size: many
J gene: TRBJ2-1
CDR3 DNA: TGTGCCAGCAGCTCAGAACTAGCGGGCTACAATGAGCAGTTCTTC
CDR3 protein: CASSSELAGYNEQFF

CDR3 length: 17
D gene: TRBD1
V gene: TRBV6-1
clone size: few
J gene: TRBJ2-1
CDR3 DNA: TGTGCCAGCAGTGAAGCTGTAGAGGACAGGGGGCAGGGTGAGCAGTTCTTC
CDR3 protein: CASSEAVEDRGQGEQFF

CDR3 length: 16
D gene: NA
V gene: TRBV6-1
clone size: NA
J gene: TRBJ2-2
CDR3 DNA: TGTGCCAGCAGTCGATTCCCGGGACAACACACCGGGGAGCTGTTTTTT
CDR3 protein: CASSRFPGQHTGELFF

CDR3 length: 15
D gene: NA
V gene: TRBV6-5
clone size: few
J gene: TRBJ2-7
CDR3 DNA: TGTGCCAGCAGTTACCGTTTTCAGGGAACCAACGAGCAGTACTTC
CDR3 protein: CASSYRFQGTNEQYF

CDR3 length: 12
D gene: NA
V gene: TRBV10-3
clone size: many
J gene: TRBJ2-5
CDR3 DNA: TGTGCCACCTCAGAAACTCAAGAGACCCAGTACTTC
CDR3 protein: CATSETQETQYF

CDR3 length: 15
D gene: NA
V gene: TRBV15
clone size: many
J gene: TRBJ2-1
CDR3 DNA: TGTGCCACCAGCAGAGAGAGGGGATTCTACAATGAGCAGTTCTTC
CDR3 protein: CATSRERGFYNEQFF

CDR3 length: 11
D gene: NA
V gene: TRBV25-1
clone size: many
J gene: TRBJ1-1
CDR3 DNA: TGTGCCAGCAGTGTTGGAGCTGAAGCTTTCTTT
CDR3 protein: CASSVGAEAFF

CDR3 length: 14
D gene: NA
V gene: TRBV3-1
clone size: few
J gene: TRBJ2-4
CDR3 DNA: TGTGCCAGCAGCCAAGATAGTGCGAGAAACATTCAGTACTTC
CDR3 protein: CASSQDSARNIQYF

CDR3 length: 11
D gene: NA
V gene: TRBV9
clone size: NA
J gene: TRBJ2-1
CDR3 DNA: TGTGCCAGCGGAGGGGGCAATGAGCAGTTCTTC
CDR3 protein: CASGGGNEQFF

CDR3 length: 12
D gene: NA
V gene: TRBV20-1
clone size: NA
J gene: TRBJ2-5
CDR3 DNA: TGCAGTGCTAGTAGCAGGGCTGAGACCCAGTACTTC
CDR3 protein: CSASSRAETQYF

CDR3 length: 17
D gene: TRBD1
V gene: TRBV4-3
clone size: NA
J gene: TRBJ2-1
CDR3 DNA: TGCGCCAGCAGCGGCTTCGACACAGGGGGCGCATACAATGAGCAGTTCTTC
CDR3 protein: CASSGFDTGGAYNEQFF

CDR3 length: 16
D gene: TRBD1
V gene: TRBV6-1
clone size: NA
J gene: TRBJ2-3
CDR3 DNA: TGTGCCAGCAGTGAATGGGGGACAGATGACACAGATACGCAGTATTTT
CDR3 protein: CASSEWGTDDTDTQYF

CDR3 length: 14
D gene: NA
V gene: TRBV7-3
clone size: NA
J gene: TRBJ2-7
CDR3 DNA: TGTGCCAGCAGCTTAGTCGGAAGAGCCGGCGAGCAGTACTTC
CDR3 protein: CASSLVGRAGEQYF

CDR3 length: 14
D gene: NA
V gene: TRBV7-9
clone size: many
J gene: TRBJ2-5
CDR3 DNA: TGTGCCAGCAGCTTGTCCGAGGGGGGAGAGACCCAGTACTTC
CDR3 protein: CASSLSEGGETQYF

CDR3 length: 14
D gene: NA
V gene: TRBV6-4
clone size: NA
J gene: TRBJ1-1
CDR3 DNA: TGTGCCAGCAGTGACTCGGCAGGCTGGCCTGAAGCTTTCTTT
CDR3 protein: CASSDSAGWPEAFF

CDR3 length: 13
D gene: NA
V gene: TRBV7-9
clone size: many
J gene: TRBJ2-3
CDR3 DNA: TGTGCCAGCAGCTTTATCACGGCAGATACGCAGTATTTT
CDR3 protein: CASSFITADTQYF

CDR3 length: 14
D gene: TRBD1
V gene: TRBV19
clone size: few
J gene: TRBJ2-1
CDR3 DNA: TGTGCCAGTAGTATCCGGGGGACAGGTGAGGAGCAGTTCTTC
CDR3 protein: CASSIRGTGEEQFF

CDR3 length: 14
D gene: NA
V gene: TRBV11-2
clone size: few
J gene: TRBJ1-3
CDR3 DNA: TGTGCCAGCAGCCTCGACAGTGCGAGAAACACCATATATTTT
CDR3 protein: CASSLDSARNTIYF

CDR3 length: 18
D gene: NA
V gene: TRBV21-1
clone size: few
J gene: TRBJ2-5
CDR3 DNA: TGTGCCAGCAGCAAAGCTTCCTGGGTCACGGAAAGCCAAGAGACCCAGTACTTC
CDR3 protein: CASSKASWVTESQETQYF

CDR3 length: 15
D gene: NA
V gene: TRBV7-2
clone size: few
J gene: TRBJ2-4
CDR3 DNA: TGTGCCAGCAGCTTAGTCCCCCTGAACGAAAACATTCAGTACTTC
CDR3 protein: CASSLVPLNENIQYF

CDR3 length: 14
D gene: NA
V gene: TRBV21-1
clone size: NA
J gene: TRBJ1-1
CDR3 DNA: TGTGCCAGCAGCAAAGGACAGGGAGGCACTGAAGCTTTCTTT
CDR3 protein: CASSKGQGGTEAFF

CDR3 length: 14
D gene: NA
V gene: TRBV7-9
clone size: few
J gene: TRBJ2-5
CDR3 DNA: TGTGCCAGCAGCCTCAGGGAGGAGCAAGAGACCCAGTACTTC
CDR3 protein: CASSLREEQETQYF

CDR3 length: 13
D gene: NA
V gene: TRBV5-1
clone size: few
J gene: TRBJ1-1
CDR3 DNA: TGCGCCAGCAGCTCCAACGAAGGACAGCCGGCTTTCTTT
CDR3 protein: CASSSNEGQPAFF

CDR3 length: 15
D gene: NA
V gene: TRBV6-1
clone size: NA
J gene: TRBJ2-7
CDR3 DNA: TGTGCCAGCAGTCCCCTGGCCACTATGTATTACGAGCAGTACTTC
CDR3 protein: CASSPLATMYYEQYF

CDR3 length: 16
D gene: TRBD2
V gene: TRBV5-1
clone size: few
J gene: TRBJ2-7
CDR3 DNA: TGCGCCAGCAGCGGGAGATGGACTAGCGGGGCCTACGAGCAGTACTTC
CDR3 protein: CASSGRWTSGAYEQYF

CDR3 length: 14
D gene: NA
V gene: TRBV11-2
clone size: few
J gene: TRBJ2-2
CDR3 DNA: TGTGCCAGCAGCTTAGCCGGAAGAACCGGGGAGCTGTTTTTT
CDR3 protein: CASSLAGRTGELFF

CDR3 length: 13
D gene: TRBD1
V gene: TRBV5-6
clone size: few
J gene: TRBJ2-7
CDR3 DNA: TGTGCCAGCAGCTCGACAGGGGTTGACGAGCAGTACTTC
CDR3 protein: CASSSTGVDEQYF

CDR3 length: 12
D gene: TRBD2
V gene: TRBV7-9
clone size: few
J gene: TRBJ2-1
CDR3 DNA: TGTGCCAGCAGCTCCGGGGGGGATGAGCAGTTCTTC
CDR3 protein: CASSSGGDEQFF

CDR3 length: 14
D gene: TRBD1
V gene: TRBV5-6
clone size: many
J gene: TRBJ2-2
CDR3 DNA: TGTGCCAGCAGCTTGGGACAGGGCTTCGGGGAGCTGTTTTTT
CDR3 protein: CASSLGQGFGELFF

CDR3 length: 15
D gene: NA
V gene: TRBV6-4
clone size: few
J gene: TRBJ2-3
CDR3 DNA: TGTGCCAGCAGCGAACAGGGGGGGAGCACAGATACGCAGTATTTT
CDR3 protein: CASSEQGGSTDTQYF

CDR3 length: 15
D gene: NA
V gene: TRBV19
clone size: few
J gene: TRBJ2-3
CDR3 DNA: TGTGCCAGTAGTATGGGACTGCCTCGGTCAGATACGCAGTATTTT
CDR3 protein: CASSMGLPRSDTQYF

CDR3 length: 14
D gene: TRBD2
V gene: TRBV20-1
clone size: few
J gene: TRBJ2-7
CDR3 DNA: TGCAGTGCTGCCCGGCCTAGCGGAACTCGCGAGCAGTACTTC
CDR3 protein: CSAARPSGTREQYF

CDR3 length: 22
D gene: TRBD2
V gene: TRBV14
clone size: NA
J gene: TRBJ2-6
CDR3 DNA: TGTGCCAGCAGCCAAGTACGGGGGGGGACTAGCGCGAGGAGCTCTGGGGCCAACGTCCTGACTTTC
CDR3 protein: CASSQVRGGTSARSSGANVLTF

CDR3 length: 12
D gene: TRBD1
V gene: TRBV15
clone size: many
J gene: TRBJ1-6
CDR3 DNA: TGTGCCACCAGCAGAGATGGGACAGGGGAACACTTT
CDR3 protein: CATSRDGTGEHF

CDR3 length: 17
D gene: TRBD1
V gene: TRBV7-9
clone size: NA
J gene: TRBJ1-2
CDR3 DNA: TGTGCCAGCAGCTCGGGGACAGGTGGGGCCGGTTCGTACGGCTACACCTTC
CDR3 protein: CASSSGTGGAGSYGYTF

CDR3 length: 17
D gene: TRBD2
V gene: TRBV12-3/TRBV12-4
clone size: NA
J gene: TRBJ2-7
CDR3 DNA: TGTGCCTTCGCGGACGGGACTAGCGGAACCAGCTCCTACGAGCAGTACTTC
CDR3 protein: CAFADGTSGTSSYEQYF

CDR3 length: 14
D gene: NA
V gene: TRBV5-1
clone size: few
J gene: TRBJ2-2
CDR3 DNA: TGCGCCAGCAGCTTGGGCGGCCGTCCCGGGGAGCTGTTTTTT
CDR3 protein: CASSLGGRPGELFF

CDR3 length: 13
D gene: NA
V gene: TRBV7-3
clone size: NA
J gene: TRBJ2-2
CDR3 DNA: TGTGCCAGCAGCCCCAACAGGGACGGGGAGCTGTTTTTT
CDR3 protein: CASSPNRDGELFF

CDR3 length: 14
D gene: NA
V gene: TRBV20-1
clone size: many
J gene: TRBJ2-4
CDR3 DNA: TGCAGTGCTACCAGACAGCTAGCCAAAAACATTCAGTACTTC
CDR3 protein: CSATRQLAKNIQYF

CDR3 length: 14
D gene: NA
V gene: TRBV4-3
clone size: many
J gene: TRBJ1-1
CDR3 DNA: TGCGCCAGCAGCCAAGATAGACTTCACACTGAAGCTTTCTTT
CDR3 protein: CASSQDRLHTEAFF